Shown below are 31 T cell receptor beta chains from a single sample sequenced in a study of cytomegalovirus exposure and HLA in healthy donors. Produced via immunoSEQ multiplex PCR; TCRdb's table is partial and in-frame only. The data show some 45,000 clones, 94% seen once. The specimen sequenced was PBMCs. The source of these receptors is a woman aged 18-29 years in good health and CMV-seropositive.

V gene TRBV14 combines with J gene TRBJ2-3, with D possibly being TRBD1 (6 bases). Trimming shortened V by 2 bases and J by 0 bases, and 12 bases separated the two germline ends. The CDR3 covers 16 residues. The V gene's germline CDR1 is SGHDN and CDR2 FVKESK. The chain's CDR3 is CASSQRAGASTDTQYF. As DNA, the CDR3 is TGTGCCAGCAGCCAAAGGGCAGGGGCTAGCACAGATACGCAGTATTTT.

The chain recombines TRBV30 with TRBJ1-2; TRBD1 aligns across 7 bases. The CDR3 covers 14 residues. The germline V gene encodes CDR1 GTSNPN and CDR2 SVGIG (reference sequence). With V trimmed by 4 bases and J by 4 bases, 9 bases remained unmatched. The CDR3 sequence: CAWTHETGSYGYTF. The DNA for the CDR3 is TGTGCCTGGACCCACGAGACAGGGAGCTATGGCTACACCTTC.

The chain couples TRBV7-6 to TRBJ1-1, with TRBD1 identical over 7 bases. The CDR3 is 13 residues long. Germline V gene data show CDR1 as SGHVS and CDR2 as FNYEAQ. Germline trimming cut 5 bases from V and 1 base from J; bases unmatched to any gene: 1. The chain's CDR3 is CASSHRGNTEAFF. The CDR3 region has the DNA TGTGCCAGCAGCCACAGGGGGAACACTGAAGCTTTCTTT.

The chain combines TRBV9 with TRBJ1-2; D uncertain. Trimming cost V 4 bases and J 3 bases, with 16 bases left between them. This CDR3 is built from 15 residues. Germline CDR1 and CDR2: SGDLS and YYNGEE. The CDR3: CASSSLVGGDYGYTF. The DNA for the CDR3 is TGTGCCAGCAGCTCACTAGTAGGCGGCGACTATGGCTACACCTTC.

J is TRBJ2-7 and V is TRBV27; possible D gene TRBD1, 6 bases. The CDR3 spans 15 residues. With 5 bases removed from V and 3 bases from J, the gap between germline ends came to 17 bases. Germline V gene data show CDR1 as MNHEY and CDR2 as SMNVEV (reference sequence). Here the CDR3 DNA reads TGTGCCAGCAGTCGGGGACCCGGACAGATCTACGAGCAGTACTTC. Its translation is CASSRGPGQIYEQYF.

V and J are TRBV2 and TRBJ2-1, with TRBD2 as a possible D gene (5 bases). V was clipped by 6 bases and J by 7 bases, with 10 bases between them. Germline loops: CDR1 SNHLY, CDR2 FYNNEI. CDR3 length equals 12 residues. CDR3 nucleotides: TGTGCCAGCAGACTAGAATCTAATGAGCAGTTCTTC. It codes for CASRLESNEQFF. Looking up the rest from reference TRBV2 and TRBJ2-1 gives the full variable domain: EPEVTQTPSHQVTQMGQEVILRCVPISNHLYFYWYRQILGQKVEFLVSFYNNEISEKSEIFDDQFSVERPDGSNFTLKIRSTKLEDSAMYFCASRLESNEQFFGPGTRLTVL.

In this sample, this clone turned up once. The V call is TRBV7-9, the J call TRBJ1-1; 7 bases line up with TRBD1. Germline loops: CDR1 SEHNR, CDR2 FQNEAQ (reference sequence). The CDR3 consists of 16 residues. The V and J ends lost 5 bases and 4 bases, in that order; junction bases with no gene match: 13. The CDR3 region is CASSPRANRGGTEAFF. DNA of the CDR3: TGTGCCAGCAGCCCCCGAGCGAACAGGGGAGGCACTGAAGCTTTCTTT.

The chain links TRBV11-2 to TRBJ2-7, with D tentatively TRBD1 (7 bases). V lost 0 bases to trimming and J lost 7 bases, with 22 bases between them. Germline-derived CDR1 and CDR2 are SGHAT and FQNNGV. The CDR3 loop spans 17 amino acids. The CDR3 coding sequence is TGTGCCAGCAGCTTAGATCGAGGGGGCGGGACCCTGTTTGAGCAGTACTTC. Protein: CASSLDRGGGTLFEQYF.

V is TRBV27 and J is TRBJ1-2; weak D call: TRBD1 (6 bases). The CDR3 runs to 16 residues. The germline V gene has CDR1 MNHEY and CDR2 SMNVEV (reference sequence). V dropped 2 bases and J dropped 5 bases, with 18 bases sitting between them. Here the CDR3 DNA reads TGTGCCAGCAGTTTAAGCCCCACAGGGAACTCTTATGGCTACACCTTC. Its translation: CASSLSPTGNSYGYTF.

V usage is TRBV10-3 and J usage is TRBJ1-5; 8 bases agree with TRBD1. Germline V gene sequence: CDR1 ENHRY, CDR2 SYGVKD. Trimming at V came to 0 bases and at J to 7 bases, leaving 2 bases not matched to a gene. The CDR3 has 14 amino acids. The DNA for the CDR3 is TGTGCCATCAGTGAGTCGGACAGGGCGCAGCCCCAGCATTTT. Protein product: CAISESDRAQPQHF.

The genes are TRBV7-9 and TRBJ2-2; TRBD1 matches at 9 bases. Germline CDR1 SEHNR, CDR2 FQNEAQ (reference sequence). CDR3 size: 16 residues. The J segment lost 2 bases and the V segment lost 5 bases, leaving 6 bases of the junction unmatched. As DNA, the CDR3 is TGTGCCAGCAGCGTCCGGGACAGGGATAACACCGGGGAGCTGTTTTTT. This gives the protein CASSVRDRDNTGELFF.

The chain uses TRBV27 and TRBJ1-6, with 9 bases fitting TRBD1. The germline V gene encodes CDR1 MNHEY and CDR2 SMNVEV (reference sequence). With 0 bases clipped from V and 12 bases from J, the junction kept 9 bases outside the gene matches. The CDR3 is made up of 16 amino acids. The CDR3 protein is CASSLSQGAPGVPLHF. CDR3 sequence (DNA): TGTGCCAGCAGTTTATCACAGGGGGCCCCAGGTGTACCCCTCCACTTT.

The genes are TRBV30 and TRBJ1-5, with D maybe TRBD1 (6 bases). This CDR3 spans 12 amino acids. Germline V gives CDR1 GTSNPN, CDR2 SVGIG (reference sequence). V was clipped by 5 bases and J by 4 bases, with 9 bases between them. The DNA for the CDR3 is TGTGCCTGGGGTAGGGGGAATCAGCCCCAGCATTTT. Its translation is CAWGRGNQPQHF. Full variable domain (outside the CDR3, taken from reference TRBV30 and TRBJ1-5): SQTIHQWPATLVQPVGSPLSLECTVEGTSNPNLYWYRQAAGRGLQLLFYSVGIGQISSEVPQNLSASRPQDRQFILSSKKLLLSDSGFYLCAWGRGNQPQHFGDGTRLSIL.

The chain carries TRBV27 and TRBJ2-1; 13 bases fit TRBD2. Germline CDR1 reads MNHEY; CDR2 reads SMNVEV (reference sequence). The CDR3 spans 16 residues. Trimming removed 5 bases from V and 9 bases from J; junction bases left unmatched: 10. The CDR3 region is CASSATSGRAFPEQFF. DNA of the CDR3: TGTGCCAGCAGTGCCACTAGCGGGAGGGCTTTTCCTGAGCAGTTCTTC.

This clone occurred once. The chain employs TRBV28 and TRBJ2-2; 9 nucleotides line up with TRBD1. V lost 5 bases, J lost 5 bases, and 6 bases stayed unmatched. CDR3 size: 15 residues. CDR1 is MDHEN and CDR2 is SYDVKM in the germline V gene. The CDR3 coding sequence is TGTGCCAGCAGTAGAGGGACAGGGATGACCGGGGAGCTGTTTTTT. It yields the protein CASSRGTGMTGELFF.

The chain employs TRBV2 and TRBJ1-4, with 9 nucleotides matching TRBD1. Looked up from germline, CDR1 is SNHLY and CDR2 is FYNNEI. The CDR3 has 15 amino acids. The trim removed 3 bases at V and 6 bases at J, leaving 5 bases unmatched. In DNA, the CDR3 is TGTGCCAGCAGTGATGTGGGACAGGGCGATGAAAAACTGTTTTTT. It specifies CASSDVGQGDEKLFF.

The chain employs TRBV27 and TRBJ1-5; a weak D match, TRBD1 (6 bases). The CDR3 loop spans 14 amino acids. Trimming pared 6 bases from V and 2 bases from J, leaving 11 bases between. CDR1 is MNHEY, CDR2 SMNVEV, per germline (reference sequence). The CDR3 DNA reads as TGTGCCAGCAGGGTGACAGGAGGCAATCAGCCCCAGCATTTT. This encodes CASRVTGGNQPQHF.

The CDR3 DNA is TGCGCCAGCAGCCGACTTTTAGCACTAGCGGACTACTACAATGAGCAGTTCTTC. As protein: CASSRLLALADYYNEQFF. J is TRBJ2-1 and V is TRBV4-1; TRBD2 matches 8 bases. The trim removed 4 bases at V and 3 bases at J, leaving 14 bases unmatched. The germline V gene encodes CDR1 MGHRA and CDR2 YSYEKL. The CDR3 loop spans 18 amino acids.

The chain has TRBV5-1 and TRBJ2-2, with 7 bases that match TRBD2. The V gene's germline CDR1 is SGHRS and CDR2 YFSETQ. With V trimmed by 3 bases and J by 4 bases, 0 bases remained unmatched. The CDR3 loop spans 13 amino acids. For the CDR3, the DNA is TGCGCCAGCAGCTCGGGGGGCACCGGGGAGCTGTTTTTT. Translating it yields CASSSGGTGELFF.

Here the CDR3 DNA reads TGTGCCAGTAGTATAAACGGGGTAGGGCCTTATGGCTACACCTTC. Protein sequence: CASSINGVGPYGYTF. The chain links TRBV19 to TRBJ1-2; D ambiguous. The CDR3 has 15 amino acids. V was cut by 2 bases and J by 5 bases, with 15 bases left in between. Per germline, CDR1 LNHDA and CDR2 SQIVND (reference sequence).

The chain carries TRBV27 and TRBJ2-5; 10 nucleotides line up with TRBD1. The junction had 13 bases not matched to a gene; V was cut back by 2 bases and J by 7 bases. This CDR3 contains 17 residues. The germline CDR1 and CDR2 sequences are MNHEY and SMNVEV (reference sequence). CDR3 sequence: CASSLAPPGQGLGTQYF. CDR3 coding DNA: TGTGCCAGCAGTTTAGCTCCCCCGGGACAGGGGTTGGGGACCCAGTACTTC.

The V call is TRBV6-4, the J call TRBJ2-3; 7 bases are a match to TRBD2. Germline assignment: CDR1 MRHNA and CDR2 SNTAGT. The CDR3 extends over 16 amino acids. Germline trimming cut 3 bases from V and 5 bases from J; bases unmatched to any gene: 11. The DNA of the CDR3 is TGTGCCAGCAGTGAAAAAATCAGTTCGGGAGGAGATACGCAGTATTTT. Translating it yields CASSEKISSGGDTQYF.

The V and J genes are TRBV5-4 and TRBJ2-3, with D unresolved. This CDR3 is 17 amino acids long. The V end was cut by 3 bases, the J end by 0 bases, with 17 bases between. Germline V gene sequence: CDR1 SGHNT, CDR2 YYREEE (reference sequence). CDR3 bases: TGTGCCAGCAGCTCGAGTGCTAACGGAGTTAGCACAGATACGCAGTATTTT. As protein: CASSSSANGVSTDTQYF.

The chain employs TRBV28 and TRBJ2-7, with a possible D match to TRBD1 (5 bases). V lost 4 bases, J lost 1 base, and 11 bases lay in between. Germline lookup yields CDR1 MDHEN and CDR2 SYDVKM. The CDR3 runs 14 residues. The CDR3 DNA sequence: TGTGCCAGCAGTTCCTCCCAGGGATCCTACGAGCAGTACTTC. It is translated as CASSSSQGSYEQYF.

The rearrangement uses TRBV7-9 and TRBJ2-1; TRBD2 agrees at 8 bases. The CDR3 extends over 16 amino acids. In germline, CDR1 is SEHNR, CDR2 FQNEAQ (reference sequence). The V and J ends lost 5 bases and 0 bases, in that order; junction bases with no gene match: 6. The CDR3 protein is CASSPSGGSSYNEQFF. In DNA form, the CDR3 reads TGTGCCAGCAGCCCGAGCGGGGGCAGCTCCTACAATGAGCAGTTCTTC.

The chain employs TRBV9 and TRBJ1-6; a possible D gene is TRBD1 (6 bases). Germline V gives CDR1 SGDLS, CDR2 YYNGEE. V lost 3 bases, J lost 5 bases, and 12 bases lay in between. This CDR3 has 15 amino acids. The CDR3 nucleotides are TGTGCCAGCAGCGCAACAGGGATTAATAATTCACCCCTCCACTTT. This codes for CASSATGINNSPLHF.

For the CDR3, the DNA is TGTGCCTGGAGTGGAATCGGACAGGGCCCCTACGAGCAGTACTTC. Its protein product is CAWSGIGQGPYEQYF. This rearrangement joins TRBV30 to TRBJ2-7; 8 nucleotides align to TRBD1. The V gene end was trimmed by 1 base and the J gene end by 2 bases; junction bases not matched to a gene: 7. Per the germline V gene, CDR1 is GTSNPN and CDR2 is SVGIG (reference sequence). This CDR3 is 15 amino acids long.

The chain joins TRBV6-4 to TRBJ2-1, with 14 bases fitting TRBD2. Trimming took 2 bases from V and 9 from J; bases not matched to a gene: 0. Germline CDR1 MRHNA, CDR2 SNTAGT. This CDR3 has 14 amino acids. The CDR3 bases are TGTGCCAGCAGTGACGGGACTAGCGGGAGTGAGCAGTTCTTC. Translation gives CASSDGTSGSEQFF.

This sequence joins TRBV25-1 and TRBJ1-2; 12 bases are a match to TRBD1. The CDR3 runs to 16 residues. Germline CDR1 reads MGHDK; CDR2 reads SYGVNS. V lost 2 bases to trimming and J lost 4 bases; unmatched junction nucleotides: 5. For the CDR3, the DNA is TGTGCCAGCAGTGAACCGGGACAGGGGGCGGGCTATGGCTACACCTTC. Translation gives CASSEPGQGAGYGYTF.

The V and J genes are TRBV6-1 and TRBJ1-5, with TRBD1 matching over 10 bases. CDR1 is MNHNS, CDR2 SASEGT, per germline. V shed 2 bases, J shed 11 bases, and the junction held 9 bases outside the gene matches. This CDR3 comprises 15 residues. CDR3 sequence (DNA): TGTGCCAGCAGTGAACGGGACAGGGGACGGAGGTCCCAGCATTTT. Amino acid sequence: CASSERDRGRRSQHF.

The chain uses TRBV28 and TRBJ1-1, with TRBD1 identical over 7 bases. From germline, CDR1 is MDHEN and CDR2 SYDVKM. V trimming: 5 bases; J trimming: 2 bases; junction bases outside the gene matches: 8. CDR3 length: 15 amino acids. For the CDR3, the DNA is TGTGCCAGCAGTGGCCCCAAAGGGGGCAACACTGAAGCTTTCTTT. Its translation is CASSGPKGGNTEAFF.